This T cell receptor beta chain stems from a study of tumor T cells in aggressive B-cell lymphoma. This clone showed up just once. Only in-frame clones appear in the TCRdb table, and some are missing; sequencing was by immunoSEQ multiplex PCR. The sample consists of fewer than 2,000 clones, 93% of them appearing once. This CDR3 contains 12 residues. V dropped 0 bases and J dropped 6 bases, with 5 bases sitting between them. The germline V gene has CDR1 LNHNV and CDR2 YYDKDF (reference sequence). This TCR was recovered from an adult with diffuse large B cell lymphoma. Sequencing used tumor tissue. The gene calls are TRBV15 and TRBJ1-1, with D unclear. The CDR3 nucleotides read TGTGCCACCAGCAGAGATAACTCTGAAGCTTTCTTT. Translated: CATSRDNSEAFF.